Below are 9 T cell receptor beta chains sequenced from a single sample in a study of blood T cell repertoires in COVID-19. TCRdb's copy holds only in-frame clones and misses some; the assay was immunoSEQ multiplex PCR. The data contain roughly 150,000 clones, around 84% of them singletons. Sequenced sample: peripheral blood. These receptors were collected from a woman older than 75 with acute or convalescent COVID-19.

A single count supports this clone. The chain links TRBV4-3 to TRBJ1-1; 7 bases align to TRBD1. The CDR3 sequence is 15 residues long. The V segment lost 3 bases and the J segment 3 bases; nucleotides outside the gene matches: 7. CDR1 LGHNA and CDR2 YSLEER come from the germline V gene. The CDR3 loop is CASSQVGQVYTEAFF. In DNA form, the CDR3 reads TGCGCCAGCAGCCAGGTAGGACAGGTCTACACTGAAGCTTTCTTT.

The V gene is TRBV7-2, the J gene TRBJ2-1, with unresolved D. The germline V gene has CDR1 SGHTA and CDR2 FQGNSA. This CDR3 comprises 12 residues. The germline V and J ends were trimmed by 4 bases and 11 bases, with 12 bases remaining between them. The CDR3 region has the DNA TGTGCCAGCAGCTCCCTCGAAGCGAAGCAGTTCTTC. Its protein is CASSSLEAKQFF.

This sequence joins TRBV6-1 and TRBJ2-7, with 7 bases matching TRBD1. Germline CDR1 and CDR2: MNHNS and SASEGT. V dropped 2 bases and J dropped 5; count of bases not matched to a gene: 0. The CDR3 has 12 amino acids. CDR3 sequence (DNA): TGTGCCAGCAGTGAACAGGGGGACGAGCAGTACTTC. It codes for CASSEQGDEQYF.

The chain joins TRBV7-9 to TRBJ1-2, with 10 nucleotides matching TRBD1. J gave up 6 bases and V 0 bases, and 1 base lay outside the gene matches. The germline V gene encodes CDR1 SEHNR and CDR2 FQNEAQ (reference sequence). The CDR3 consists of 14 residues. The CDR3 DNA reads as TGTGCCAGCAGCTTAGCCGGGACAGGGGATGGCTACACCTTC. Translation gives CASSLAGTGDGYTF.

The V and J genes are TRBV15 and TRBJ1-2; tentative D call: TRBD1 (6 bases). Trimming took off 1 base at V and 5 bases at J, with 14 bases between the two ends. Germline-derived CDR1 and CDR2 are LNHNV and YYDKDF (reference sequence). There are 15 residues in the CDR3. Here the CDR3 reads CATSRGEGRGYGYTF. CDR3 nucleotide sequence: TGTGCCACCAGCAGAGGAGAAGGCAGGGGATATGGCTACACCTTC.

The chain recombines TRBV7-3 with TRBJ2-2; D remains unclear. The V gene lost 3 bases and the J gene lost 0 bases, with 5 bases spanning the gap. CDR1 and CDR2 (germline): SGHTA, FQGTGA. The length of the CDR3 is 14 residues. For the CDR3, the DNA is TGTGCCAGCAGCTTTAGTTCGAACACCGGGGAGCTGTTTTTT. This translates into CASSFSSNTGELFF.

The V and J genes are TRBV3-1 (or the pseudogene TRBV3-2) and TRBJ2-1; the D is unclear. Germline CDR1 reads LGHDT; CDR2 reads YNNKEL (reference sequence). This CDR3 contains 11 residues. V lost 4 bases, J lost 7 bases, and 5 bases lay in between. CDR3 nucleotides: TGTGCCAGCAGCCGACTTAATGAGCAGTTCTTC. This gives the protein CASSRLNEQFF.

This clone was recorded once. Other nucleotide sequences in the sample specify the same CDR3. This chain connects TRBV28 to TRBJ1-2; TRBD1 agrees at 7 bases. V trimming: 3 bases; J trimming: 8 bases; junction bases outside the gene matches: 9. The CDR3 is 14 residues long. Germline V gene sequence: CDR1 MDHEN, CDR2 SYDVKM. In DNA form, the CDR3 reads TGTGCCAGCAGTTTTGGGCAGGGGGTCGGAGGCTACACCTTC. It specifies CASSFGQGVGGYTF.

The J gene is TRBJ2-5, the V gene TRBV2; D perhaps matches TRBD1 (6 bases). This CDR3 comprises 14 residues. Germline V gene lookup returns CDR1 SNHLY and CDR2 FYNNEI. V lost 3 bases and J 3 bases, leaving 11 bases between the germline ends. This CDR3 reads CASSEDRREETQYF. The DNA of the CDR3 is TGTGCCAGCAGTGAGGACAGACGCGAAGAGACCCAGTACTTC.